A single sample gave rise to the 20 T cell receptor beta chains below, sequenced in a study of OX40 agonist ivuxolimab in advanced cancers. Assay: immunoSEQ multiplex PCR; the TCRdb copy retains only in-frame clones and omits some. The sample holds 9,100 or so clones, 70% to 75% seen once. This sample comprised CD4+ or CD8+ T cells sorted from blood, obtained in a trial of the OX40 agonist ivuxolimab. The receptors come from an adult with an advanced solid tumor such as melanoma, head and neck, liver or kidney cancer.

This chain links TRBV6-9 with TRBJ2-5; a possible D gene is TRBD1 (6 bases). This CDR3 comprises 12 residues. V shed 6 bases and J shed 5 bases, with 10 bases lying between them. Germline V gene sequence: CDR1 MNHGY, CDR2 SVAAGI. The CDR3, as DNA: TGTGCCAGCAGGGGGGCCGGGGAGACCCAGTACTTC. It is translated as CASRGAGETQYF.

The V and J genes are TRBV11-2 and TRBJ1-3; TRBD1 aligns across 7 bases. The trim removed 1 base at V and 0 bases at J, leaving 0 bases unmatched. Germline CDR1 reads SGHAT; CDR2 reads FQNNGV. The CDR3 consists of 15 residues. CDR3 nucleotide sequence: TGTGCCAGCAGCTTAGGGACAGGCTCTGGAAACACCATATATTTT. Translation: CASSLGTGSGNTIYF.

Only a few counts were recorded for this clone. V and J are TRBV6-4 and TRBJ2-3; 7 bases line up with TRBD1. The CDR3 consists of 15 residues. CDR1 is MRHNA and CDR2 is SNTAGT in the germline V gene. The V segment lost 6 bases and the J segment 5 bases; nucleotides outside the gene matches: 11. The CDR3 spells CASSLTGMRGDTQYF. Written as DNA, the CDR3 is TGTGCCAGCAGCTTGACAGGGATGAGGGGAGATACGCAGTATTTT.

Sample share makes this clone medium-sized. V and J are TRBV28 and TRBJ1-3; D not resolved. CDR1 is MDHEN, CDR2 SYDVKM, per germline. Trimming shortened V by 6 bases and J by 0 bases, and 9 bases separated the two germline ends. The CDR3 extends over 14 amino acids. CDR3 in amino acids: CASRRWGSGNTIYF. The CDR3 nucleotides are TGTGCCAGCAGGAGATGGGGCTCTGGAAACACCATATATTTT.

The V and J genes are TRBV7-2 and TRBJ2-1; D unresolved. Germline CDR1 SGHTA, CDR2 FQGNSA. The CDR3 contains 12 residues. V was trimmed by 4 bases and J by 6 bases, leaving 7 bases between them. CDR3 sequence: CASSSWVNEQFF. The DNA for the CDR3 is TGTGCCAGCAGCTCGTGGGTCAATGAGCAGTTCTTC.

V and J are TRBV6-5 and TRBJ1-2, with 10 bases fitting TRBD1. CDR1 is MNHEY and CDR2 is SVGAGI in the germline V gene. J gave up 8 bases and V 0 bases, and 3 bases lay outside the gene matches. The CDR3 extends over 14 amino acids. In nucleotides, the CDR3 is TGTGCCAGCAGTTACTCCGGGACAGGGGTAGGCTACACCTTC. Translated, it gives CASSYSGTGVGYTF.

This chain joins TRBV19 and TRBJ2-5; tentative D call: TRBD1 (5 bases). The CDR3 extends over 16 amino acids. V was pared by 5 bases and J by 3 bases, with 19 bases between. CDR1 is LNHDA and CDR2 is SQIVND in the germline V gene (reference sequence). CDR3 region: CASSPGSHRTKETQYF. The CDR3 DNA reads TGTGCCAGTAGTCCCGGATCCCACAGGACCAAAGAGACCCAGTACTTC.

CDR3 DNA: TGTGCCTGGAGTGTACTCTGTCGGGGGCAGGAGACCCAGTACTTC. It specifies CAWSVLCRGQETQYF. This chain links TRBV30 with TRBJ2-5; D possibly uses TRBD1 or TRBD2 (6 bases each). V was cut by 0 bases and J by 5 bases, with 16 bases left in between. This CDR3 spans 15 amino acids. CDR1 is GTSNPN and CDR2 is SVGIG in the germline V gene (reference sequence).

The CDR3 loop is CASSLMVSGPDTEAFF. CDR3 sequence (DNA): TGTGCCAGCAGCTTAATGGTCTCGGGCCCGGACACTGAAGCTTTCTTT. The chain carries TRBV7-9 and TRBJ1-1; no clear D gene. CDR1 is SEHNR and CDR2 is FQNEAQ in the germline V gene (reference sequence). This CDR3 contains 16 residues. Trimming cost V 2 bases and J 3 bases, with 16 bases left between them. Variable domain in full (rest from reference TRBV7-9 and TRBJ1-1): DTGVSQNPRHKITKRGQNVTFRCDPISEHNRLYWYRQTLGQGPEFLTYFQNEAQLEKSRLLSDRFSAERPKGSFSTLEIQRTEQGDSAMYLCASSLMVSGPDTEAFFGQGTRLTVV.

The chain employs TRBV7-6 and TRBJ2-1; 14 nucleotides align to TRBD2. Looked up from germline, CDR1 is SGHVS and CDR2 is FNYEAQ. This CDR3 comprises 20 residues. With V trimmed by 5 bases and J by 4 bases, 16 bases remained unmatched. CDR3 DNA sequence: TGTGCCAGCAGCGGATCCGGGACTAGCGGGGGACCAAGGGAATACAATGAGCAGTTCTTC. Its protein is CASSGSGTSGGPREYNEQFF. The variable domain in full, completed from reference TRBV7-6 and TRBJ2-1, reads GAGVSQSPRYKVTKRGQDVALRCDPISGHVSLYWYRQALGQGPEFLTYFNYEAQQDKSGLPNDRFSAERPEGSISTLTIQRTEQRDSAMYRCASSGSGTSGGPREYNEQFFGPGTRLTVL.

CDR3 nucleotides: TGTGCCAGCAGCCAAACCAGGGGGCGTGGGGCCGTGAACACTGAAGCTTTCTTT. As protein: CASSQTRGRGAVNTEAFF. V gene TRBV14 combines with J gene TRBJ1-1; 8 bases are a match to TRBD1. The V and J ends lost 2 bases and 0 bases, in that order; junction bases with no gene match: 11. The CDR3 is 18 residues long. CDR1 is SGHDN and CDR2 is FVKESK in the germline V gene.

By proportion, this clone is medium-sized. V and J are TRBV5-1 and TRBJ2-3; TRBD1 matches 10 bases. The V segment lost 4 bases and the J segment 6 bases; nucleotides outside the gene matches: 5. In germline, CDR1 is SGHRS, CDR2 YFSETQ. This CDR3 region has 14 residues. DNA for the CDR3: TGCGCCAGCAGCAAGGGACAGGGGAGCGATACGCAGTATTTT. Its protein product is CASSKGQGSDTQYF.

The chain links TRBV7-3 to TRBJ2-1, with unresolved D. Deletions cut 5 bases from V and 0 bases from J, with 11 bases between. This CDR3 has 15 amino acids. Germline CDR1 is SGHTA and CDR2 is FQGTGA. The CDR3 is CASSADSSSYNEQFF. In DNA form, the CDR3 reads TGTGCCAGCAGCGCAGACTCCAGCTCCTACAATGAGCAGTTCTTC.

This clone was detected only a few times. This chain connects TRBV15 to TRBJ1-5; possibly TRBD1 for D (5 bases). Germline lookup yields CDR1 LNHNV and CDR2 YYDKDF (reference sequence). This CDR3 is 18 amino acids long. Trimming shortened V by 5 bases and J by 6 bases, and 26 bases separated the two germline ends. CDR3 nucleotides: TGTGCCACCAGCGGCGGGCCAGCGGGGGAAGGATTTGGTCAGCCCCAGCATTTT. It encodes CATSGGPAGEGFGQPQHF. The complete variable domain, with remaining parts taken from reference TRBV15 and TRBJ1-5, reads DAMVIQNPRYQVTQFGKPVTLSCSQTLNHNVMYWYQQKSSQAPKLLFHYYDKDFNNEADTPDNFQSRRPNTSFCFLDIRSPGLGDTAMYLCATSGGPAGEGFGQPQHFGDGTRLSIL.

The chain carries TRBV23-1 and TRBJ2-2; tentatively, D is TRBD1 (5 bases). TRBV23-1 is sorted into the ORF group, with uncertain function. The CDR3 runs 15 residues. V lost 0 bases to trimming and J lost 3 bases, with 8 bases between them. The CDR3 coding sequence is TGCGCCAGCAGTCAATCAGGGGCCCACACCGGGGAGCTGTTTTTT. Its translation is CASSQSGAHTGELFF.

The J gene is TRBJ2-1, the V gene TRBV2, with 8 bases aligning to TRBD2. V lost 1 base to trimming and J lost 10 bases; unmatched junction nucleotides: 9. CDR1 is SNHLY and CDR2 is FYNNEI in the germline V gene. The length of the CDR3 is 15 residues. Here the CDR3 reads CASSEGAGARREQFF. The CDR3 DNA reads TGTGCCAGCAGTGAAGGAGCGGGGGCCCGCAGGGAGCAGTTCTTC.

As DNA, the CDR3 is TGTGCCAGCAGCCAAGACGGCAGCATGAACACTGAAGCTTTCTTT. It encodes CASSQDGSMNTEAFF. The V and J genes are TRBV4-2 and TRBJ1-1; the D is unclear. The V and J ends lost 0 bases and 0 bases respectively, with 8 bases between them. This CDR3 contains 15 residues. Looked up from germline, CDR1 is LGHNA and CDR2 is YNFKEQ.

The rearrangement uses TRBV5-5 and TRBJ1-1, with a tentative D call TRBD1 (6 bases). The CDR3 extends over 14 amino acids. V was shortened by 2 bases and J by 3 bases, with 11 bases between the two germline ends. CDR1 is SGHKS, CDR2 YYEKEE, per germline (reference sequence). The CDR3 DNA reads TGTGCCAGCAGCTTTGGGGGCTCGGACACTGAAGCTTTCTTT. This sequence encodes CASSFGGSDTEAFF.

This chain connects TRBV6-6 to TRBJ1-1; tentatively, D is TRBD1 (5 bases). Germline assignment: CDR1 MNHNY and CDR2 SVGAGI (reference sequence). The ends were cut back, 6 bases at V and 7 bases at J, with 15 bases in the middle. The CDR3 contains 13 residues. For the CDR3, the DNA is TGTGCCAGCAGCTCGGGGGGTTTAATTGAAGCTTTCTTT. This gives the protein CASSSGGLIEAFF.

Judged by abundance, this clone is medium-sized. The chain uses TRBV19 and TRBJ1-5, with D perhaps matching TRBD1 (6 bases). The CDR3 sequence is 15 residues long. V was clipped by 6 bases and J by 7 bases, with 19 bases between them. Germline CDR1 is LNHDA and CDR2 is SQIVND (reference sequence). The CDR3 sequence is CASRPNRQAGQPQHF. CDR3 nucleotide sequence: TGTGCCAGTAGACCAAACCGACAGGCAGGCCAGCCCCAGCATTTT.